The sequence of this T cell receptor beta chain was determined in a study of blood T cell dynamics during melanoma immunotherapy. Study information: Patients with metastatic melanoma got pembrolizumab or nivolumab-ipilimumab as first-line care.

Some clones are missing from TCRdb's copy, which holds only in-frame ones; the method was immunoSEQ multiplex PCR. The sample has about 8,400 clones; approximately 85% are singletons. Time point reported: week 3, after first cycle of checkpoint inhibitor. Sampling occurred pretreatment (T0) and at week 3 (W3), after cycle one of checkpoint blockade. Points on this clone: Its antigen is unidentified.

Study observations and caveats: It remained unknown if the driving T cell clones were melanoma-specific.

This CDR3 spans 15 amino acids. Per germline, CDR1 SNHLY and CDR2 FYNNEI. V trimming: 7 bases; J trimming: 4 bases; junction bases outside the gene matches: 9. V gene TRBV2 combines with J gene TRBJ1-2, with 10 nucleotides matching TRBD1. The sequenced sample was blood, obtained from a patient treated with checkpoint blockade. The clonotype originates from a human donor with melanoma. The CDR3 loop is CASNPRTGGSYGYTF. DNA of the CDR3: TGTGCCAGCAATCCACGGACAGGGGGGAGCTATGGCTACACCTTC.